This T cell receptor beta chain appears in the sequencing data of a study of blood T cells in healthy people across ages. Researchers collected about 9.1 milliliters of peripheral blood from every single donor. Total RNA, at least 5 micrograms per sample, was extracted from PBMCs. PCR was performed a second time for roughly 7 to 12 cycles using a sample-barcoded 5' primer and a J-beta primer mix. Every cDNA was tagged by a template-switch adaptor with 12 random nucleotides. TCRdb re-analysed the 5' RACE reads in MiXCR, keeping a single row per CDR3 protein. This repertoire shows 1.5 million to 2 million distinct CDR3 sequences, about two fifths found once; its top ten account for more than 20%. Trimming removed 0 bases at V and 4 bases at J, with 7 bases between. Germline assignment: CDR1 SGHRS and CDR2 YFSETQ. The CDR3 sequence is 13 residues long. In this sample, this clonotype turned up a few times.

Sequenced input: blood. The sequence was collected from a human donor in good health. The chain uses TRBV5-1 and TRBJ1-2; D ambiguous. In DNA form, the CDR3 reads TGCGCCAGCAGCTTGGAACCAACCTATGGCTACACCTTC. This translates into CASSLEPTYGYTF.